A selection of T cell receptor beta chains follows, all from one sample in a study of blood T cell repertoires in COVID-19. The repertoire was sequenced with immunoSEQ multiplex PCR; TCRdb's copy has only in-frame clones and lacks some. The table shows over 150,000 clones, with approximately 83% occurring only once. The sequenced material came from peripheral blood. The receptors come from a woman aged 55-69 years with acute or convalescent COVID-19. CDR3s include the opening cysteine and the closing phenylalanine or tryptophan. A D gene is named only where the DNA matches it firmly. Some rows have no size entry. The others give once, few or many, or a class for an expanded clone.

d_call j_call v_call clone_size cdr3_length cdr3_nt cdr3_aa
. TRBJ1-2 TRBV4-2 . 12 TGTGCCAGCAGCCAGACCGGAGGGACTAACACCTTC CASSQTGGTNTF
. TRBJ2-4 TRBV7-3 . 15 TGTGCCAGCAGCCTATACGGCGGGGGCGGGAACATTCAGTACTTC CASSLYGGGGNIQYF
TRBD2 TRBJ2-3 TRBV7-3 . 17 TGTGCCAGCAGCTTAACGTTAGAGCGGGGGAGCACAGATACGCAGTATTTT CASSLTLERGSTDTQYF
. TRBJ2-5 TRBV7-9 . 19 TGTGCCAGCAGCGAACTCGAGGACCCAACTAGAAGGCAATCAGAGACCCAGTACTTC CASSELEDPTRRQSETQYF
. TRBJ2-1 TRBV14 . 15 TGTGCCAGCAGCCAAGATCCTCAGTCCTACAATGAGCAGTTCTTC CASSQDPQSYNEQFF
. TRBJ2-1 TRBV4-1 . 12 TGCGCCAGCGGCGGAGGGGGCTATGAGCAGTTCTTC CASGGGGYEQFF
. TRBJ1-6 TRBV14 . 15 TGTGCCAGCAGCCAAGATTTCCAGGGGAATTCACCCCTCCACTTT CASSQDFQGNSPLHF
TRBD1 TRBJ1-3 TRBV19 . 14 TGTGCCAGTATCACAGGGACAGAAGGAAACACCATATATTTT CASITGTEGNTIYF
. TRBJ1-3 TRBV5-1 . 16 TGCGCCAGCAGCTTGGTACCAAGTACCCTAGGAAACACCATATATTTT CASSLVPSTLGNTIYF
TRBD1 TRBJ2-7 TRBV7-6 . 15 TGTGCCAGCAGTTCTAATGACAGGGGTTCTGGGGAGCAGTACTTC CASSSNDRGSGEQYF
TRBD1 TRBJ1-1 TRBV7-9 . 12 TGTGCCAGCAGCTTACCGGGACAGGGGGCTAGATTT CASSLPGQGARF
TRBD1 TRBJ2-6 TRBV5-1 . 17 TGCGCCAGCAGCGACGGACAGGGCCACTCTGGGGCCAACGTCCTGACTTTC CASSDGQGHSGANVLTF
. TRBJ2-3 TRBV19 . 15 TGTGCCAGTAGACTCCAAGGGGGACGCACAGATACGCAGTATTTT CASRLQGGRTDTQYF
. TRBJ1-2 TRBV5-6 . 14 TGTGCCAGCAGCTGGGACTTATTAGGGAACGGCTACACCTTC CASSWDLLGNGYTF
. TRBJ1-2 TRBV9 . 14 TGTGCCAGCAGCGTAGTGGGGGGTAACAGAGGCTACACCTTC CASSVVGGNRGYTF
. TRBJ2-7 TRBV5-1 . 15 TGCGCCAGCAGCTCCGGGTTAAAGCGTACCTACGAGCAGTACTTC CASSSGLKRTYEQYF
. TRBJ1-1 TRBV5-1 . 16 TGCGCCAGCAGCTGGGGAGGAGGACGGGGGGACACTGAAGCTTTCTTT CASSWGGGRGDTEAFF
TRBD1 TRBJ1-2 TRBV7-8 . 13 TGTGCCAGCAGCCGGGGACAGGAGTATGGCTACACCTTC CASSRGQEYGYTF
. TRBJ1-4 TRBV3-1/TRBV3-2 . 15 TGTGCCAGCAGCGGGTCCCGGGGATCTAATGAAAAACTGTTTTTT CASSGSRGSNEKLFF
TRBD1 TRBJ1-1 TRBV29-1 few 12 TGCAGCGTCGGACAGGCCGAGACTGAAGCTTTCTTT CSVGQAETEAFF
. TRBJ1-1 TRBV5-1 . 14 TGCGCCAGCAGGGGTACAGCCATGAACACTGAAGCTTTCTTT CASRGTAMNTEAFF
. TRBJ1-3 TRBV29-1 . 13 TGCAGCGGGACCGGGGGAAGTGGAAACACCATATATTTT CSGTGGSGNTIYF
. TRBJ2-2 TRBV28 . 14 TGTGCCAGCAGTAAGGGGGGGCAAACCGGGGAGCTGTTTTTT CASSKGGQTGELFF
TRBD1 TRBJ2-7 TRBV9 . 13 TGTGCCAGCAGCGGGGGACAGCCCTACGAGCAGTACTTC CASSGGQPYEQYF
. TRBJ2-3 TRBV11-2 . 14 TGTGCCAGCAGCTTGAGACTAACCACAGATACGCAGTATTTT CASSLRLTTDTQYF
. TRBJ1-2 TRBV6-1 . 15 TGTGCCAGCAGTGAAGAGCACAGCTCCACATATGGCTACACCTTC CASSEEHSSTYGYTF
. TRBJ1-5 TRBV10-2 . 17 TGCGCCAGCAGTCCGGCAGGGAGGCAATATAGCAATCAGCCCCAGCATTTT CASSPAGRQYSNQPQHF
TRBD2 TRBJ2-2 TRBV3-1/TRBV3-2 . 16 TGTGCCAGCAGCCAAGCTGGCGGGGGGAACACCGGGGAGCTGTTTTTT CASSQAGGGNTGELFF
. TRBJ1-1 TRBV2 few 14 TGTGCCAGCAGTGAAAGGACAGCCAACACTGAAGCTTTCTTT CASSERTANTEAFF
. TRBJ2-2 TRBV29-1 . 14 TGCAGCGTTGAAAACAGGGATGACACCGGGGAGCTGTTTTTT CSVENRDDTGELFF
. TRBJ1-4 TRBV30 . 14 TGTGCCTGGAGTGTTGTGTCTACTAATGAAAAACTGTTTTTT CAWSVVSTNEKLFF
. TRBJ1-2 TRBV11-2 . 14 TGTGCCAGCAGCTTAGATGATCAGGGGAATGGCTACACCTTC CASSLDDQGNGYTF
. TRBJ1-1 TRBV15 once 15 TGTGCCACCAGCAGAGATACGAAGGGAGGCACTGAAGCTTTCTTT CATSRDTKGGTEAFF
TRBD1 TRBJ1-5 TRBV23-1 once 16 TGCGCCAGCAGTCAGTCTCGGGGACAGAGCAATCAGCCCCAGCATTTT CASSQSRGQSNQPQHF
. TRBJ1-4 TRBV7-9 once 14 TGTGCCAGCAGCTTTAGCACGGGAGGGGAAAAACTGTTTTTT CASSFSTGGEKLFF
. TRBJ2-7 TRBV5-5 . 15 TGTGCCAGCAGCTTGCGGTCAGCTAACGGGTACGAGCAGTACTTC CASSLRSANGYEQYF
TRBD1 TRBJ1-5 TRBV30 . 13 TGTGCCTGGAGTCGACAGGGTCCTCAGCCCCAGCATTTT CAWSRQGPQPQHF
. TRBJ1-2 TRBV7-9 . 14 TGTGCCAGCAGCTTGCTCGGGGACTTCTATGGCTACACCTTC CASSLLGDFYGYTF
TRBD2 TRBJ2-1 TRBV4-2 . 16 TGTGCCAGCAGCCAAATAGCGGGGGCGCCACAGTATGAGCAGTTCTTC CASSQIAGAPQYEQFF
. TRBJ2-1 TRBV7-8 . 17 TGTGCCAGCAGCTTAGCGGGGGCCCACCGCTCCTACAATGAGCAGTTCTTC CASSLAGAHRSYNEQFF
TRBD1 TRBJ1-6 TRBV5-1 . 14 TGCGCCAGCAGCCTGGGACAGGGAAATTCACCCCTCCACTTT CASSLGQGNSPLHF
. TRBJ1-1 TRBV5-8 . 12 TGTGCCAGCAGCCGAGGAATAGCTGAAGCTTTCTTT CASSRGIAEAFF
. TRBJ1-5 TRBV7-2 . 15 TGTGCCAGCAGCTTACTGAGAAACAGCAATCAGCCCCAGCATTTT CASSLLRNSNQPQHF
TRBD2 TRBJ2-1 TRBV4-2 . 17 TGTGCCAGCAGCCATTACAGGACTAGCGGGGGGGTGGTTGAGCAGTTCTTC CASSHYRTSGGVVEQFF
TRBD2 TRBJ2-1 TRBV11-2 . 17 TGTGCCAGCAGCTTAGCCCGGACTAGCGGGGGGGCCTTGGAGCAGTTCTTC CASSLARTSGGALEQFF
. TRBJ1-2 TRBV4-1 . 14 TGCGCCAGCAGCCAAGGGTCGGGATACTATGGCTACACCTTC CASSQGSGYYGYTF
TRBD2 TRBJ2-1 TRBV6-6 . 16 TGTGCCAGCAGTAGGAGAACTAGCGGGGGTCACAATGAGCAGTTCTTC CASSRRTSGGHNEQFF
. TRBJ1-2 TRBV5-1 . 16 TGCGCCAGCAGCTTTCTGGGAACAGGGAGCCGTTATGGCTACACCTTC CASSFLGTGSRYGYTF
TRBD1 TRBJ2-3 TRBV6-1 once 17 TGTGCCAGCAGTGCGGCTGGACAGGGAGATGGCACAGATACGCAGTATTTT CASSAAGQGDGTDTQYF
TRBD2 TRBJ2-7 TRBV15 . 14 TGTGCCACCAGCAGTACTAGCGGGGGCGACGAGCAGTACTTC CATSSTSGGDEQYF
. TRBJ1-6 TRBV3-1/TRBV3-2 . 13 TGTGCCAGCAGCCCAAGGACAAATTCACCCCTCCACTTT CASSPRTNSPLHF
. TRBJ1-3 TRBV9 . 14 TGTGCCAGCAGCGTGGGAGGAACTGGAAACACCATATATTTT CASSVGGTGNTIYF
. TRBJ2-7 TRBV14 . 14 TGTGCCAGCAGCCAGCTGTCAGATCCCTACGAGCAGTACTTC CASSQLSDPYEQYF
TRBD2 TRBJ2-5 TRBV7-9 . 14 TGTGCCAGCAGCTGGGTGCTAGCGGGAGAGACCCAGTACTTC CASSWVLAGETQYF
TRBD1 TRBJ1-1 TRBV20-1 . 11 TGCAGAGGGGACAGGAACACTGAAGCTTTCTTT CRGDRNTEAFF
. TRBJ1-5 TRBV6-5 . 14 TGTGCCAGCAGACAAAGGGGAGGGAATCAGCCCCAGCATTTT CASRQRGGNQPQHF
TRBD2 TRBJ2-1 TRBV2 few 15 TGTGCCAGCATAGCAAGAGCGGGGGGCCCGGGGGAGCAGTTCTTC CASIARAGGPGEQFF
. TRBJ1-2 TRBV3-1/TRBV3-2 . 13 TGTGCCAGCAGCCAGTCAGGGGCTGGAGGCTACACCTTC CASSQSGAGGYTF
. TRBJ2-6 TRBV2 . 14 TGTGCCAGCAGGTCTAGTTCTGGGGCCAACGTCCTGACTTTC CASRSSSGANVLTF